This T cell receptor beta chain was recorded in a study of blood T cells in healthy people across ages. Study background: There was about one barcoded beta molecule captured by template switching per two T cells. The study's findings and limits: Unknown CMV status may confound age-related changes in expanded clones.

For the second PCR, which ran for about 6 to 11 cycles, a sample-barcoded 5' primer and a J-beta primer mix were used. A single record per CDR3 protein comes from TCRdb applying MiXCR to the 5' RACE reads. The profile shows about 1,600,000 distinct CDR3 sequences, 40% to 50% of them singletons. Concerning this clonotype itself: Its antigen remains unidentified.

The germline V gene encodes CDR1 LGHNA and CDR2 YNFKEQ. V trimming: 0 bases; J trimming: 13 bases; junction bases outside the gene matches: 6. The CDR3 is 13 residues long. The rearrangement links TRBV4-2 to TRBJ2-4, with TRBD2 identical over 7 bases. The sample comprised blood. The sequence came from a woman between 18 and 30 years old in good health. This CDR3 is CASSQDPSREQYF. CDR3 nucleotide sequence: TGTGCCAGCAGCCAAGACCCGTCGCGGGAGCAGTACTTC.